This entry is about one T cell receptor beta chain. Patients at the Seattle site were enrolled during active infection and followed longitudinally. This record comes from a study of blood T cell repertoires in COVID-19. Germline V lookup: CDR1 WNHNN, CDR2 SYGVQD (reference sequence). Trimming took 6 bases from V and 8 from J; bases not matched to a gene: 6. The CDR3 extends over 12 amino acids. Clones were read by immunoSEQ multiplex PCR, and TCRdb kept only the in-frame ones, dropping some. Of approximately 250,000 clones listed, about 83% are singletons. V is TRBV10-1 and J is TRBJ1-2; TRBD1 matches 7 bases. The TCR comes from a woman aged 80 or over with COVID-19, enrolled during active disease. What was sequenced was peripheral blood. CDR3 in amino acids: CASSGRGQGYTF. As DNA, the CDR3 is TGCGCCAGCAGCGGGAGGGGACAGGGCTACACCTTC.